This TCR beta chain was retrieved from a study of tissue T cells after allogeneic stem cell transplantation. Study-level results: The patient cohort was small and clinically heterogeneous, with limited sampling depth.

This CDR3 contains 14 residues. Germline V lookup: CDR1 SGHND, CDR2 FRSKSL. V gave up 5 bases and J gave up 0 bases, with 9 bases separating them. Data came from immunoSEQ multiplex PCR; TCRdb stores just in-frame clones and leaves some out. The sample lists approximately 47,000 clones; around 69% were seen once. Worth noting for this clone: What it binds is not known. Here the gene names and germline are mouse. The observed sequence ends 1 residue before the CDR3 terminus, with the missing tail filled in from the germline J gene.

This TCR derives from a pool of C57BL/6 mice in good health. V usage is TRBV15 and J usage is TRBJ2-4; a possible D gene is TRBD2 (7 bases). Sequencing was carried out using sorted cells pooled from one or two spleens. The sequenced CDR3 bases are TGTGCCAGCAGTCTGGGGGCTAGTCAAAACACCTTGTAC. As protein: CASSLGASQNTLY. The CDR3 in its entirety is CASSLGASQNTLYF.